Following are 12 T cell receptor beta chains from one sample sequenced in a study. Treg sorting used a CD4+CD25+CD127-/low gate. Via MiXCR, TCRdb re-called the 5' RACE reads, giving one row per CDR3 protein. Of 35,000 to 45,000 distinct CDR3 sequences detected, around a fifth appear once; the ten largest clones hold about 3.9%. Input material: Tregs sorted from a lymph node. The receptors come from a female donor with breast cancer.

This clonotype was found once. The J gene is TRBJ1-5, the V gene TRBV5-6, with D possibly matching TRBD1 (6 bases). The V end was cut by 1 base, the J end by 5 bases, with 10 bases between. Germline loops: CDR1 SGHDT, CDR2 YYEEEE. This CDR3 region has 14 residues. The CDR3 loop is CASSLWAGDQPQHF. CDR3 DNA: TGTGCCAGCAGCTTGTGGGCAGGGGATCAGCCCCAGCATTTT.

The gene calls are TRBV4-1 and TRBJ2-5; 7 bases are a match to TRBD1. The junction had 8 bases not matched to a gene; V was cut back by 3 bases and J by 4 bases. The germline gives CDR1 MGHRA, CDR2 YSYEKL. This CDR3 has 15 residues. The CDR3 nucleotides read TGCGCCAGCAGCCAGGAAGGCAGGGGGTTAGAGACCCAGTACTTC. Translating gives CASSQEGRGLETQYF.

The V call is TRBV11-2, the J call TRBJ2-2, with 7 bases lining up with TRBD1. The length of the CDR3 is 15 residues. The germline CDR1 and CDR2 sequences are SGHAT and FQNNGV. With V trimmed by 2 bases and J by 7 bases, 7 bases remained unmatched. CDR3 amino acids: CASSLLTGRRGELFF. The CDR3 DNA reads as TGTGCCAGCAGCTTATTGACAGGGAGACGCGGGGAGCTGTTTTTT.

The chain joins TRBV7-8 to TRBJ2-1; 9 bases map to TRBD2. Germline CDR1 is SGHVS and CDR2 is FQNEAQ. The CDR3 covers 14 residues. V dropped 11 bases and J dropped 6; count of bases not matched to a gene: 11. This chain's CDR3 is CAFKISGSFNEQFF. The CDR3 DNA follows: TGTGCCTTCAAGATTAGCGGGAGTTTCAATGAGCAGTTCTTC.

With respect to this clonotype: One base away lies a much larger clone, so this may be a sequencing read error. V usage is TRBV6-5 and J usage is TRBJ2-5; D might be TRBD1 (5 bases). Trimming pared 2 bases from V and 4 bases from J, leaving 8 bases between. The germline gives CDR1 MNHEY, CDR2 SVGAGI. There are 13 residues in the CDR3. CDR3 nucleotides: TGTGCCAGCAGTTACGCTCAGGGAGAGACCCAGTACTTC. This codes for CASSYAQGETQYF.

Of note for this clonotype: The junction differs from germline at one of its ends, possibly a read error. The chain employs TRBV5-1 and TRBJ2-1; 15 nucleotides align to TRBD2. CDR3 length: 14 residues. From germline, CDR1 is SGHRS and CDR2 YFSETQ. CDR3 in DNA: TGCGCCGGCAGCGGACTAGCGGGAGGGGAAGGGCAGTTCTTC. It translates to CAGSGLAGGEGQFF.

The chain joins TRBV6-2 or TRBV6-3 to TRBJ2-6; TRBD2 might be the D (6 bases). CDR1 is MNHEY and CDR2 is SVGEGT in the germline V gene. The CDR3 consists of 16 residues. The germline V and J ends were trimmed by 8 bases and 3 bases, with 17 bases remaining between them. The DNA for the CDR3 is TGTGCCAGCTTGAATCGGAGGGTGGGTGGGGCCAACGTCCTGACTTTC. As protein: CASLNRRVGGANVLTF.

The genes are TRBV6-1 and TRBJ2-2; 8 positions agree with TRBD1. Germline CDR1 is MNHNS and CDR2 is SASEGT. Trimming at V came to 5 bases and at J to 1 base, leaving 6 bases not matched to a gene. CDR3 length: 16 amino acids. CDR3 amino acids: CASSYAGTGNTGELFF. The CDR3 bases are TGTGCCAGCAGTTATGCCGGGACAGGGAACACCGGGGAGCTGTTTTTT.

The genes are TRBV6-2 or TRBV6-3 and TRBJ2-1; the D gene is possibly TRBD1 (5 bases). The germline gives CDR1 MNHEY, CDR2 SVGEGT. The CDR3 sequence is 13 residues long. V shed 6 bases and J shed 4 bases, with 10 bases lying between them. Here the CDR3 reads CASRQVKYNEQFF. DNA for the CDR3: TGTGCCAGCAGACAGGTGAAGTACAATGAGCAGTTCTTC.

With respect to this clonotype: Given a much more abundant clone one base away, this may be a read error. V usage is TRBV20-1 and J usage is TRBJ1-5, with a weak D call TRBD1 (5 bases). Looked up from germline, CDR1 is DFQATT and CDR2 is SNEGSKA (reference sequence). The V end lost 5 bases, the J end lost 0 bases, and 17 bases lay between the germline ends. The CDR3 has 16 amino acids. CDR3 region: CSAGAQGPRSNQPQHF. In nucleotides, the CDR3 is TGCAGTGCTGGTGCGCAGGGCCCTCGTAGCAATCAGCCCCAGCATTTT.

The CDR3 reads CASSYSPSSGRGHNEQFF. CDR3 bases: TGTGCCAGCAGTTACTCCCCTTCTAGCGGGAGGGGGCACAATGAGCAGTTCTTC. The chain joins TRBV6-2 or TRBV6-3 to TRBJ2-1, with 12 bases aligning to TRBD2. CDR1 and CDR2 (germline): MNHEY, SVGEGT. V dropped 0 bases and J dropped 5; count of bases not matched to a gene: 8. The CDR3 has 18 amino acids.

V usage is TRBV15 and J usage is TRBJ2-1, with a possible D match to TRBD2 (6 bases). CDR3 length equals 14 residues. Germline V gene data show CDR1 as LNHNV and CDR2 as YYDKDF (reference sequence). The V end lost 7 bases, the J end lost 8 bases, and 18 bases lay between the germline ends. CDR3: CATKSGATGDEQFF. In DNA, the CDR3 is TGTGCCACCAAGAGCGGAGCCACGGGGGATGAGCAGTTCTTC.